The rows below give T cell receptor beta chains drawn from one sample of a study of identical twins. TCRdb re-analysed the 5' RACE reads in MiXCR, keeping a single row per CDR3 protein. The sample holds fewer than 650,000 distinct CDR3 sequences, about 7.6% seen once. In addition, the sample was reused for a study of yellow fever vaccine responses in identical twins.

Sequenced input: PBMCs. The receptors derive from a woman between 18 and 29 years old in good health. Each CDR3 is given with its conserved first and last residue. Fields, in order: D gene, V gene, J gene, clone size, CDR3 protein, CDR3 DNA. The D gene is left open where the match is weak. Size tells how often a clone was seen (once, few, many) or the class of an expanded clone, and some rows leave it out.

D: NA
V: TRBV4-2
J: TRBJ2-1
size: NA
CDR3: CASSQDLLGEQFF
DNA: TGTGCCAGCAGCCAAGATTTGCTCGGTGAGCAGTTCTTC

D: NA
V: TRBV21-1
J: TRBJ2-7
size: NA
CDR3: CASSKEGDEYEQYF
DNA: TGTGCCAGCAGCAAAGAGGGGGATGAGTACGAGCAGTACTTC

D: TRBD2
V: TRBV12-3/TRBV12-4
J: TRBJ2-3
size: many
CDR3: CASSWGTSASTDTQYF
DNA: TGTGCCAGCAGCTGGGGGACTAGCGCTAGCACAGATACGCAGTATTTT

D: NA
V: TRBV6-1
J: TRBJ2-2
size: NA
CDR3: CASRTGARETGELFF
DNA: TGTGCCAGCCGAACAGGAGCGAGGGAGACCGGGGAGCTGTTTTTT

D: NA
V: TRBV5-1
J: TRBJ2-3
size: many
CDR3: CASSLVLSYTDTQYF
DNA: TGCGCCAGCAGCTTGGTTCTGAGCTACACAGATACGCAGTATTTT

D: NA
V: TRBV6-5
J: TRBJ1-1
size: NA
CDR3: CASSYTLGHNMNTEAFF
DNA: TGTGCCAGCAGTTACACCCTGGGACACAACATGAACACTGAAGCTTTCTTT

D: NA
V: TRBV12-3/TRBV12-4
J: TRBJ2-3
size: many
CDR3: CASSFNRPDTQYF
DNA: TGTGCCAGCAGTTTTAACAGACCAGATACGCAGTATTTT

D: NA
V: TRBV12-3/TRBV12-4
J: TRBJ2-7
size: few
CDR3: CASSKSGRSYEQYF
DNA: TGTGCCAGCAGTAAGAGCGGCCGATCTTACGAGCAGTACTTC

D: TRBD1
V: TRBV29-1
J: TRBJ2-1
size: NA
CDR3: CSVGGDRGRNEQFF
DNA: TGCAGCGTTGGGGGGGACAGGGGGAGGAATGAGCAGTTCTTC

D: TRBD1
V: TRBV5-1
J: TRBJ2-1
size: many
CDR3: CASSPGQGTSYNEQFF
DNA: TGCGCCAGCAGCCCCGGACAGGGGACCTCCTACAATGAGCAGTTCTTC

D: NA
V: TRBV14
J: TRBJ2-3
size: few
CDR3: CASSQDRSDTQYF
DNA: TGTGCCAGCAGCCAAGACAGATCTGATACGCAGTATTTT

D: NA
V: TRBV15
J: TRBJ2-5
size: few
CDR3: CATSKGRAQETQYF
DNA: TGTGCCACCAGCAAAGGGCGGGCTCAAGAGACCCAGTACTTC

D: TRBD1
V: TRBV10-3
J: TRBJ1-5
size: few
CDR3: CAISGGQNNQPQHF
DNA: TGTGCCATCAGTGGGGGACAGAACAATCAGCCCCAGCATTTT

D: TRBD1
V: TRBV10-2
J: TRBJ2-2
size: few
CDR3: CASSDRGGMNTGELFF
DNA: TGCGCCAGCTCCGACAGGGGGGGCATGAACACCGGGGAGCTGTTTTTT

D: TRBD1
V: TRBV12-3/TRBV12-4
J: TRBJ1-4
size: NA
CDR3: CASRDREGEKLFF
DNA: TGTGCCAGCAGAGACAGGGAGGGTGAAAAACTGTTTTTT

D: NA
V: TRBV7-9
J: TRBJ2-1
size: NA
CDR3: CASTVRGGSPRGQFF
DNA: TGTGCCAGCACCGTTAGGGGGGGATCACCTCGGGGGCAGTTCTTC

D: TRBD2
V: TRBV6-5
J: TRBJ2-5
size: NA
CDR3: CASSYSGSGGQETQYF
DNA: TGTGCCAGCAGTTATAGCGGTAGCGGGGGCCAAGAGACCCAGTACTTC

D: NA
V: TRBV15
J: TRBJ1-4
size: few
CDR3: CATSRGDLKNEKLFF
DNA: TGTGCCACCAGCAGAGGGGACTTAAAAAATGAAAAACTGTTTTTT

D: NA
V: TRBV20-1
J: TRBJ2-3
size: NA
CDR3: CSASYSSTDTQYF
DNA: TGCAGTGCTAGTTACTCAAGCACAGATACGCAGTATTTT

D: NA
V: TRBV18
J: TRBJ1-1
size: NA
CDR3: CASSPRSASTEAFF
DNA: TGTGCCAGCTCACCACGGTCGGCCTCCACTGAAGCTTTCTTT

D: NA
V: TRBV12-5
J: TRBJ2-3
size: few
CDR3: CASAILGQSPTDTQYF
DNA: TGTGCTAGTGCCATCCTCGGACAGAGCCCCACAGATACGCAGTATTTT

D: NA
V: TRBV11-2
J: TRBJ1-5
size: NA
CDR3: CASSLDGGDQPQHF
DNA: TGTGCCAGCAGCTTAGATGGGGGAGATCAGCCCCAGCATTTT

D: NA
V: TRBV4-1
J: TRBJ2-1
size: few
CDR3: CASSPIAGLGGVNEQFF
DNA: TGCGCCAGCAGCCCCATTGCGGGCCTAGGGGGGGTAAATGAGCAGTTCTTC

D: NA
V: TRBV28
J: TRBJ2-7
size: few
CDR3: CASSPQVFPYEQYF
DNA: TGTGCCAGCAGTCCACAGGTTTTCCCCTACGAGCAGTACTTC

D: NA
V: TRBV6-2/TRBV6-3
J: TRBJ2-6
size: NA
CDR3: CASSYTPTGSLPLSGANVLTF
DNA: TGTGCCAGCAGTTACACCCCAACAGGGTCCCTTCCCCTCTCTGGGGCCAACGTCCTGACTTTC